The 30 T cell receptor beta chains below come from one sample, sequenced in a study of T cells in Graves' hyperthyroidism and ophthalmopathy. Amplification targeted TCR beta CDR3 regions from RNA transcripts. Researchers ran a first-round RT-PCR on the TCR CDR3 using the HTBI primer set. TCRdb called the multiplex PCR reads again in MiXCR, with one record for every CDR3 protein. The data contain 600,000 or so distinct CDR3 sequences, about 17% of them seen just once; the ten biggest clones take up 3% to 4.5%. The sample consisted of blood. The receptors originated from a woman in her thirties with Graves' hyperthyroidism.

This clonotype has just a few counts. This rearrangement joins TRBV3-1 to TRBJ2-7, with 13 bases aligning to TRBD2. CDR3 length: 15 residues. Germline assignment: CDR1 LGHDT and CDR2 YNNKEL (reference sequence). The V gene end was trimmed by 5 bases and the J gene end by 3 bases; junction bases not matched to a gene: 4. The CDR3 sequence: CASSAGTSGIYEQYF. The CDR3 bases are TGTGCCAGCAGCGCCGGGACTAGCGGGATCTACGAGCAGTACTTC.

The V call is TRBV7-2, the J call TRBJ2-7; D is ambiguous. Trimming took off 2 bases at V and 3 bases at J, with 14 bases between the two ends. This CDR3 has 15 residues. The V gene's germline CDR1 is SGHTA and CDR2 FQGNSA. Here the CDR3 reads CASSLNGLHLYEQYF. The CDR3 coding sequence is TGTGCCAGCAGCTTAAACGGGCTCCATCTCTACGAGCAGTACTTC.

This clonotype was recorded a few times. The chain carries TRBV4-1 and TRBJ2-1, with D possibly being TRBD2 (6 bases). This CDR3 is 16 amino acids long. Germline V lookup: CDR1 MGHRA, CDR2 YSYEKL. Trimming took 3 bases from V and 3 from J, leaving 15 bases between them. The CDR3, as DNA: TGCGCCAGCAGCCAGGCCACCGGGGGAATCTACAATGAGCAGTTCTTC. Protein: CASSQATGGIYNEQFF.

This clonotype has at least ten counts. Compared with germline, one end of the junction differs, possibly owing to a read error. This chain connects TRBV28 to TRBJ1-2; D perhaps matches TRBD1 (5 bases). Germline V gene lookup returns CDR1 MDHEN and CDR2 SYDVKM. The CDR3 is made up of 16 amino acids. CDR3 bases: TGTGCCAGCAGTTTCCTTCGGTGGGGCACGGACTATAGCTACACCTTC. Translating gives CASSFLRWGTDYSYTF.

This clonotype has only one observation. The chain carries TRBV19 and TRBJ2-3; D call uncertain. Germline V gene lookup returns CDR1 LNHDA and CDR2 SQIVND (reference sequence). The CDR3 totals 16 residues. V lost 5 bases to trimming and J lost 0 bases, with 15 bases between them. The CDR3 loop reads CASSYSSGYSTDTQYF. CDR3 in DNA: TGTGCCAGTAGTTACTCATCCGGGTATAGCACAGATACGCAGTATTTT. The entire variable domain, with the rest obtained from reference TRBV19 and TRBJ2-3, is as follows: DGGITQSPKYLFRKEGQNVTLSCEQNLNHDAMYWYRQDPGQGLRLIYYSQIVNDFQKGDIAEGYSVSREKKESFPLTVTSAQKNPTAFYLCASSYSSGYSTDTQYFGPGTRLTVL.

In its sample, this clonotype was seen many times. J is TRBJ2-3 and V is TRBV28; 11 positions agree with TRBD2. CDR3 length: 19 residues. Germline V gene sequence: CDR1 MDHEN, CDR2 SYDVKM. V gave up 3 bases and J gave up 0 bases; unmatched junction bases: 11. The CDR3 bases are TGTGCCAGCAGTTTCGTTAGCGGGAGGGCCCCCATTAGCACAGATACGCAGTATTTT. Translation gives CASSFVSGRAPISTDTQYF.

This clonotype was recorded many times. The chain recombines TRBV6-2 or TRBV6-3 with TRBJ2-1, with 8 bases lining up with TRBD2. V lost 0 bases, J lost 8 bases, and 9 bases stayed unmatched. The CDR3 consists of 16 residues. CDR1 and CDR2 (germline): MNHEY, SVGEGT. CDR3 in amino acids: CASSYSDGRALDEQFF. CDR3 sequence (DNA): TGTGCCAGCAGTTACTCCGACGGGAGGGCCTTGGATGAGCAGTTCTTC.

This clonotype showed up many times. J is TRBJ2-7 and V is TRBV12-3 or TRBV12-4, with TRBD2 identical over 14 bases. With 6 bases clipped from V and 6 bases from J, the junction kept 7 bases outside the gene matches. This CDR3 contains 15 residues. The CDR3 region has the DNA TGTGCCAGCAGCACGGGACTAGCGGGAGATGGCGAGCAGTACTTC. It yields the protein CASSTGLAGDGEQYF.

In its sample, this clonotype was seen many times. This chain joins TRBV28 and TRBJ2-3; tentatively, D is TRBD2 (6 bases). Germline V gives CDR1 MDHEN, CDR2 SYDVKM. The CDR3 spans 16 residues. Trimming pared 3 bases from V and 0 bases from J, leaving 13 bases between. The CDR3 nucleotides read TGTGCCAGCAGTTTGCCCCCGGGACTCAGCACAGATACGCAGTATTTT. As protein: CASSLPPGLSTDTQYF. The full variable domain, its missing parts supplied by reference TRBV28 and TRBJ2-3, is DVKVTQSSRYLVKRTGEKVFLECVQDMDHENMFWYRQDPGLGLRLIYFSYDVKMKEKGDIPEGYSVSREKKERFSLILESASTNQTSMYLCASSLPPGLSTDTQYFGPGTRLTVL.

This clonotype was picked up many times. The rearrangement joins TRBV20-1 to TRBJ2-1, with 7 bases aligning to TRBD1. The CDR3 runs to 16 residues. CDR1 is DFQATT and CDR2 is SNEGSKA in the germline V gene (reference sequence). Germline trimming cut 1 base from V and 9 bases from J; bases unmatched to any gene: 15. This CDR3 reads CSARVGEGARVGEQFF. The CDR3 DNA reads as TGCAGTGCTAGAGTCGGCGAGGGGGCGCGTGTAGGTGAGCAGTTCTTC.

The chain carries TRBV28 and TRBJ1-6; TRBD1 is a possible D gene (6 bases). Germline loops: CDR1 MDHEN, CDR2 SYDVKM. Trimming shortened V by 3 bases and J by 0 bases, and 9 bases separated the two germline ends. The CDR3 runs to 16 residues. The CDR3 loop reads CASSFRGISYNSPLHF. In nucleotides, the CDR3 is TGTGCCAGCAGTTTCAGGGGCATCTCCTATAATTCACCCCTCCACTTT.

The table lists this clonotype with many counts. The CDR3 spells CASSLGAGVNEQYF. Written as DNA, the CDR3 is TGTGCCAGCAGCTTAGGAGCGGGAGTAAACGAGCAGTACTTC. This sequence joins TRBV7-6 and TRBJ2-7, with 8 bases matching TRBD2. The CDR3 covers 14 residues. Germline CDR1 SGHVS, CDR2 FNYEAQ. The J segment lost 5 bases and the V segment lost 1 base, leaving 4 bases of the junction unmatched.

Regarding this clonotype: An end of the junction differs from the germline gene, which may be a read error. The rearrangement uses TRBV20-1 and TRBJ2-1, with TRBD1 identical over 10 bases. Germline CDR1 is DFQATT and CDR2 is SNEGSKA (reference sequence). This CDR3 region has 14 residues. CDR3 sequence reads: CSARDPTGGDEQSF. CDR3 sequence (DNA): TGCAGTGCTAGAGACCCGACAGGGGGCGATGAGCAGTCCTTC.

About this clonotype: A clone one base away is much larger, so this may be a read error. This chain joins TRBV28 and TRBJ2-1; D ambiguous. The CDR3 has 13 residues. CDR1 and CDR2 from the germline V gene are MDHEN and SYDVKM. V was pared by 4 bases and J by 4 bases, with 8 bases between. CDR3 region: CASSSSLYNEQFF. The CDR3 DNA is TGTGCCAGCAGTTCATCCCTTTACAATGAGCAGTTCTTC.

The CDR3 coding sequence is TGCAGTGCTAGAGATCCGTTTACAGGGGTAAGGAATGAGCAGTTCTTC. It is translated as CSARDPFTGVRNEQFF. J is TRBJ2-1 and V is TRBV20-1; 7 positions match TRBD1. J gave up 7 bases and V 0 bases, and 12 bases lay outside the gene matches. This CDR3 contains 16 residues. Per the germline V gene, CDR1 is DFQATT and CDR2 is SNEGSKA (reference sequence).

With respect to this clonotype: Mismatch with germline at one junction end may stem from a read error. The V gene is TRBV18, the J gene TRBJ1-2; D is perhaps TRBD1 (5 bases). The CDR3 extends over 13 amino acids. CDR1 KGHSH and CDR2 LQKENI come from the germline V gene. CDR3 DNA: TGTACCAGCTCATCGTCGGGACGGCCTGGCTACACCTTC. This codes for CTSSSSGRPGYTF.

This clonotype has more than one count but fewer than ten. The rearrangement uses TRBV6-5 and TRBJ2-1, with 11 bases aligning to TRBD2. This CDR3 is 16 amino acids long. The germline gives CDR1 MNHEY, CDR2 SVGAGI. V gave up 2 bases and J gave up 3 bases; unmatched junction bases: 3. Written as DNA, the CDR3 is TGTGCCAGCAGTTACCTGACTAGCGGGAACTACAATGAGCAGTTCTTC. Its protein is CASSYLTSGNYNEQFF.

This clonotype was observed a handful of times. The rearrangement joins TRBV15 to TRBJ2-3, with 10 bases aligning to TRBD1. CDR1 is LNHNV and CDR2 is YYDKDF in the germline V gene (reference sequence). Trimming cost V 0 bases and J 4 bases; bases outside gene matches: 13. The CDR3 extends over 19 amino acids. For the CDR3, the DNA is TGTGCCACCAGCAGAGATAGTATCCGGGACAGGGGTGATTCAGATACGCAGTATTTT. Its translation: CATSRDSIRDRGDSDTQYF. Full variable domain (rest looked up from reference TRBV15 and TRBJ2-3): DAMVIQNPRYQVTQFGKPVTLSCSQTLNHNVMYWYQQKSSQAPKLLFHYYDKDFNNEADTPDNFQSRRPNTSFCFLDIRSPGLGDTAMYLCATSRDSIRDRGDSDTQYFGPGTRLTVL.

On this clonotype itself: At one end, the junction sequence differs from germline, possibly due to a read error. This chain uses TRBV7-7 with TRBJ2-2, with D hard to call. Germline-derived CDR1 and CDR2 are SSHAT and FNYEAQ (reference sequence). The CDR3 sequence is 13 residues long. The CDR3: CASSSVYTGELFF. The CDR3 region has the DNA TGTGCTAGCAGCTCAGTCTACACCGGGGAGCTGTTTTTT.

This clonotype appeared many times. The V call is TRBV18, the J call TRBJ2-3; D gene unclear. V was pared by 3 bases and J by 5 bases, with 12 bases between. The germline V gene has CDR1 KGHSH and CDR2 LQKENI. CDR3 size: 14 residues. Here the CDR3 reads CASSPPAPRDTQYF. The CDR3 coding sequence is TGTGCCAGCTCACCCCCGGCCCCCAGAGATACGCAGTATTTT.

At least ten counts were recorded for this clonotype. The chain uses TRBV18 and TRBJ2-6; no clear D gene. Germline CDR1 and CDR2: KGHSH and LQKENI. The CDR3 runs 14 residues. V was cut by 6 bases and J by 4 bases, with 10 bases left in between. This chain's CDR3 is CASSPLEGANVLTF. CDR3 sequence (DNA): TGTGCCAGCTCCCCTTTGGAGGGGGCCAACGTCCTGACTTTC.

This clonotype was counted ten times or more. The chain couples TRBV9 to TRBJ2-3, with a tentative D call TRBD2 (5 bases). CDR3 length: 14 residues. The V and J ends lost 2 bases and 1 base respectively, with 8 bases between them. The germline gives CDR1 SGDLS, CDR2 YYNGEE. CDR3 amino acids: CASSVGLRTDTQYF. The CDR3 nucleotides are TGTGCCAGCAGCGTCGGACTGCGCACAGATACGCAGTATTTT.

This clonotype came up many times. The chain combines TRBV13 with TRBJ2-7; 9 bases line up with TRBD2. The V gene's germline CDR1 is PRHDT and CDR2 FYEKMQ (reference sequence). The trim removed 5 bases at V and 0 bases at J, leaving 2 bases unmatched. The CDR3 has 14 amino acids. CDR3 protein: CASSRTSDSYEQYF. For the CDR3, the DNA is TGTGCCAGCAGCCGGACTAGCGACTCCTACGAGCAGTACTTC.

The rearrangement uses TRBV25-1 and TRBJ1-2; 9 bases fit TRBD1. The CDR3 totals 15 residues. Germline values: CDR1 MGHDK, CDR2 SYGVNS. V was pared by 1 base and J by 6 bases, with 6 bases of the junction left unmatched. CDR3 in amino acids: CASSESGTGPNGYTF. The CDR3 bases are TGTGCCAGCAGTGAATCCGGGACAGGGCCTAATGGCTACACCTTC.

The table lists this clonotype with a few counts. The V call is TRBV5-6, the J call TRBJ2-1, with unresolved D. V was trimmed by 3 bases and J by 0 bases, leaving 7 bases between them. Germline V gives CDR1 SGHDT, CDR2 YYEEEE. The CDR3 is 14 residues long. Here the CDR3 reads CASSSKSSYNEQFF. Here the CDR3 DNA reads TGTGCCAGCAGCTCGAAGAGCTCCTACAATGAGCAGTTCTTC.

The rearrangement joins TRBV20-1 to TRBJ2-4; D not certain. The CDR3 has 13 residues. V was shortened by 6 bases and J by 6 bases, with 15 bases between the two germline ends. CDR1 and CDR2 from the germline V gene are DFQATT and SNEGSKA (reference sequence). The CDR3 here is CSATGSLLNIQYF. The CDR3 DNA reads TGCAGTGCCACCGGGTCCCTACTAAACATTCAGTACTTC.

This clonotype was found many times. The V and J genes are TRBV5-1 and TRBJ2-7, with D possibly being TRBD1 or TRBD2 (7 bases each). The V and J ends lost 6 bases and 5 bases respectively, with 18 bases between them. Looked up from germline, CDR1 is SGHRS and CDR2 is YFSETQ. The CDR3 sequence is 14 residues long. CDR3 amino acids: CASTDVTGRDEQYF. The CDR3, as DNA: TGCGCCAGCACGGACGTGACAGGGAGGGACGAGCAGTACTTC.

The chain recombines TRBV4-1 with TRBJ2-7; 9 bases line up with TRBD2. Trimming cost V 5 bases and J 2 bases; bases outside gene matches: 16. CDR3 length: 18 residues. Germline V gives CDR1 MGHRA, CDR2 YSYEKL. Here the CDR3 reads CASSYLLTSGWDAYEQYF. CDR3 nucleotides: TGCGCCAGCAGCTACTTACTGACTAGCGGTTGGGATGCCTACGAGCAGTACTTC.

This clonotype was picked up many times. The chain joins TRBV6-5 to TRBJ2-7, with D unresolved. This CDR3 has 14 amino acids. Germline V gene sequence: CDR1 MNHEY, CDR2 SVGAGI. V was trimmed by 2 bases and J by 1 base, leaving 9 bases between them. The CDR3 sequence is CASSYGRSSYEQYF. The CDR3, as DNA: TGTGCCAGCAGTTACGGACGGTCTTCCTACGAGCAGTACTTC.

This clonotype was detected many times. The J gene is TRBJ2-5, the V gene TRBV3-1, with 9 bases fitting TRBD2. The CDR3 consists of 17 residues. After removal of 0 bases from V and 4 bases from J, the junction contained 9 bases not matched to a gene. The germline CDR1 and CDR2 sequences are LGHDT and YNNKEL (reference sequence). CDR3 in amino acids: CASSQETIAGVSETQYF. The CDR3 bases are TGTGCCAGCAGCCAAGAGACAATAGCGGGAGTGTCAGAGACCCAGTACTTC.